Sequencing of this T cell receptor beta chain was carried out in a study of T-cell memory formation after mild COVID-19 (dated by TCRdb to the early 2020s). Regarding the research as a whole: TCR sequence clusters from the two donors were found to be largely donor specific. Two young, previously healthy adult volunteers, one female and one male, were included in the cohort. Longitudinal TCRalpha and TCRbeta repertoire sequencing tracked T-cell clones expanding and contracting after mild COVID-19 in two donors.

Reads for this sample came from an Illumina NovaSeq 6000. TCRalpha and TCRbeta cDNA libraries were built by 5'RACE with constant-segment primers, adding sample barcodes and unique molecular identifiers. RNA was extracted from every sample with Trizol reagent. Libraries were amplified in two PCR steps, with a second sample barcode and Illumina TruSeq adapters added in the second step. The libraries were sequenced on an Illumina NovaSeq using 2 x 150 bp paired-end reads. The paper's processing steps were these. The reads were demultiplexed and collapsed into UMI-guided consensus sequences using migec v1.2.7. With mixcr v2.1.11, UMI consensuses were aligned to TRA and TRB V and J templates and assembled into clonotypes. Clonotypes were classified as expanded or contracted when called significant by both edgeR and NoisET, with noise models trained on biological replicates. edgeR calls used a false discovery rate-adjusted p below 0.01 and a log2 fold-change threshold of 1. As an exploratory analysis of dynamics, max-normalized trajectories of the 1000 most abundant clonotypes were examined by PCA with hierarchical clustering. Each responding clone was given a CD4 or CD8 phenotype based on the CD4+ and CD8+ repertoires, which had been sequenced separately. TCRdb reprocessed the public reads (quality trimming at Q25 with fastp, clone calling with MiXCR) and kept in-frame beta chains. Each entry merges the rows of one CDR3 protein and shows their most common DNA and genes. What appears here as the V and J calls and clone size reflects TCRdb's work, not the paper's. The sample includes under 650,000 distinct CDR3 sequences, with more than 15% observed a single time. The ten largest clonotypes hold more than 10% of the sample.

This clonotype came up a few times. This receptor's antigen is unknown. Base quality data are lacking; no much larger clone is found one base away. The CDR3 contains 16 residues, cysteine and phenylalanine counted. Here the CDR3 DNA is all that survives: 48 bases in frame from base 1. The germline V gene specifies SGDLS as CDR1 and YYNGEE as CDR2. The V end loses 0 bases and the J end loses 3 bases, and a stretch of 16 bases separates them. Overall study outcomes, separate from this receptor: Whether the second-wave clones peaking on day 37 were SARS-CoV-2 specific was not confirmed. Balanced CD4/CD8 phenotypes were observed for clones contracting from day 15 to 85, whereas a bias towards CD4+ was observed for a second wave of clones expanding from day 15 to 37. Only two mild cases were covered in the study, and larger cohorts including severe cases with pre-infection samples were considered necessary. Some responding clones were detected in pre-infection memory, suggesting pre-existing cross-reactive memory T cells joined the SARS-CoV-2 response. Contracting CD4+ clones appeared mostly in the CM and EM memory subsets, whereas CD8+ clones were enriched in EMRA.

Ficoll-Paque density gradient centrifugation was the method used to isolate PBMCs. This sequence originates from an adult woman who had mild COVID-19 (a few samples of this study predate the infection). The sample titles of this study are shuffled in the database, so cell type and time point are left out; the donor was told from shared clones. Recombination connected TRBV9 to TRBJ2-7; no D gene can be assigned with confidence. The sample comprised PBMCs or a T cell subset sorted from them (not recorded which). The nucleotide sequence is given as TGTGCCAGCAGCGTAGGGGGAAGTGCACGGAACTACGAGCAGTACTTC. Its coded protein is CASSVGGSARNYEQYF.